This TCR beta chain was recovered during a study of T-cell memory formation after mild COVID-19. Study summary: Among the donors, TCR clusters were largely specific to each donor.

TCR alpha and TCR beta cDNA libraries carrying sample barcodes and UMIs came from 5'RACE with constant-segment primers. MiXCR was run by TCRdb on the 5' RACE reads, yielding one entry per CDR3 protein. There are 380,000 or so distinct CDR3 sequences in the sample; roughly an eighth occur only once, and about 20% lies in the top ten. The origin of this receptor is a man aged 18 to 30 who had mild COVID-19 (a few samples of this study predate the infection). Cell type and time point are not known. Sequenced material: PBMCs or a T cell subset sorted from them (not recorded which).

CDR3 amino acids: CSARLYSPTDTQYF. CDR3 nucleotide sequence: TGCAGTGCTAGACTCTACAGCCCCACAGATACGCAGTATTTT. The gene calls are TRBV20-1 and TRBJ2-3; D is ambiguous. CDR3 length: 14 residues. The germline V gene has CDR1 DFQATT and CDR2 SNEGSKA (reference sequence). The V end was cut by 2 bases, the J end by 2 bases, with 11 bases between.